The 19 T cell receptor beta chains reported below all come from one sample, sequenced in a study of cytomegalovirus exposure and HLA in healthy donors. Assay used: immunoSEQ multiplex PCR; TCRdb lists only in-frame clones, some missing. The sample carries about 330,000 clones, approximately 90% recorded once. The sequencing input was PBMCs. Receptors were obtained from a woman between 25 and 40 years old in good health and CMV-seropositive.

The chain uses TRBV5-4 and TRBJ2-2; 9 positions match TRBD2. Germline trimming cut 4 bases from V and 5 bases from J; bases unmatched to any gene: 12. CDR3 length: 17 amino acids. CDR1 is SGHNT, CDR2 YYREEE, per germline (reference sequence). For the CDR3, the DNA is TGTGCCAGCAGCCTGGGGTATAGCGGGAGAGGTACCGGGGAGCTGTTTTTT. Protein sequence: CASSLGYSGRGTGELFF.

The gene calls are TRBV18 and TRBJ1-4; D possibly corresponds to TRBD1 (5 bases). CDR3 size: 16 residues. Germline assignment: CDR1 KGHSH and CDR2 LQKENI. Trimming left V 6 bases short and J 8 bases short, with 22 bases between. CDR3 nucleotides: TGTGCCAGCTCCCCCCTTGCAGGGACCCTGTTCGAAAAACTGTTTTTT. Its protein product is CASSPLAGTLFEKLFF.

The chain couples TRBV7-2 to TRBJ2-2, with D unclear. V lost 10 bases to trimming and J lost 4 bases, with 19 bases between them. CDR1 SGHTA and CDR2 FQGNSA come from the germline V gene. CDR3 size: 15 residues. Written as DNA, the CDR3 is TGTGCCACCCAAATGTCCCCGACGGTCACCGGGGAGCTGTTTTTT. Translated, it gives CATQMSPTVTGELFF.

This rearrangement joins TRBV6-6 to TRBJ2-1; D not certain. The CDR3 covers 16 residues. Per the germline V gene, CDR1 is MNHNY and CDR2 is SVGAGI (reference sequence). Trimming cost V 4 bases and J 7 bases, with 20 bases left between them. This chain's CDR3 is CASSLLWQTPGNEQFF. The CDR3 nucleotides are TGTGCCAGCAGTTTACTCTGGCAGACCCCTGGGAATGAGCAGTTCTTC.

This chain links TRBV27 with TRBJ2-7; D possibly corresponds to TRBD1 (6 bases). The CDR3 totals 14 residues. V gave up 3 bases and J gave up 4 bases, with 13 bases separating them. CDR1 and CDR2 from the germline V gene are MNHEY and SMNVEV (reference sequence). The CDR3 sequence is CASSLVGQQYEQYF. The CDR3, as DNA: TGTGCCAGCAGTTTGGTAGGACAGCAATACGAGCAGTACTTC.

This chain links TRBV5-1 with TRBJ2-3; TRBD2 matches at 8 bases. Germline assignment: CDR1 SGHRS and CDR2 YFSETQ. The CDR3 is 14 amino acids. J gave up 2 bases and V 5 bases, and 4 bases lay outside the gene matches. The CDR3 region is CASRWRGDTDTQYF. Here the CDR3 DNA reads TGCGCCAGCAGGTGGCGGGGGGACACAGATACGCAGTATTTT.

The gene calls are TRBV6-5 and TRBJ2-7; unclear D gene. This CDR3 is built from 11 residues. In germline, CDR1 is MNHEY, CDR2 SVGAGI. The V and J ends lost 10 bases and 5 bases respectively, with 12 bases between them. For the CDR3, the DNA is TGTGCCACCGTTAAATTGAACGAGCAGTACTTC. Protein sequence: CATVKLNEQYF.

The chain is built from TRBV7-9 and TRBJ1-3; 10 positions agree with TRBD1. The CDR3 loop spans 16 amino acids. Per germline, CDR1 SEHNR and CDR2 FQNEAQ (reference sequence). The V and J ends lost 4 bases and 0 bases, in that order; junction bases with no gene match: 3. The CDR3 sequence: CASSSWDRGSGNTIYF. The CDR3 DNA is TGTGCCAGCAGCTCCTGGGACAGGGGCTCTGGAAACACCATATATTTT. Based on the CDR3 plus reference TRBV7-9 and TRBJ1-3, the full variable domain is DTGVSQNPRHKITKRGQNVTFRCDPISEHNRLYWYRQTLGQGPEFLTYFQNEAQLEKSRLLSDRFSAERPKGSFSTLEIQRTEQGDSAMYLCASSSWDRGSGNTIYFGEGSWLTVV.

This chain uses TRBV4-1 with TRBJ1-1; D is ambiguous. The CDR3 is 13 residues long. With 1 base removed from V and 8 bases from J, the gap between germline ends came to 11 bases. Germline V gene lookup returns CDR1 MGHRA and CDR2 YSYEKL. The CDR3 is CASSQVVDREAFF. Written as DNA, the CDR3 is TGCGCCAGCAGCCAAGTTGTTGACCGGGAAGCTTTCTTT.

This chain links TRBV5-4 with TRBJ2-7; D perhaps matches TRBD2 (7 bases). The CDR3 runs 15 residues. Germline V CDR1 and CDR2: SGHNT, YYREEE (reference sequence). The V gene lost 4 bases and the J gene lost 5 bases, with 19 bases spanning the gap. The CDR3 DNA reads TGTGCCAGCAGCCCGCGGGGGAGGGGGGGCGACGAGCAGTACTTC. It specifies CASSPRGRGGDEQYF.

The CDR3 DNA reads as TGTGCCAGCACCCTAGCGGGGGCCGGGAACATTCAGTACTTC. Protein: CASTLAGAGNIQYF. The chain uses TRBV2 and TRBJ2-4, with 10 bases matching TRBD2. CDR3 length equals 14 residues. Germline V lookup: CDR1 SNHLY, CDR2 FYNNEI. The V gene end was trimmed by 7 bases and the J gene end by 7 bases; junction bases not matched to a gene: 7.

The rearrangement uses TRBV11-2 and TRBJ1-5, with TRBD1 matching over 12 bases. Germline loops: CDR1 SGHAT, CDR2 FQNNGV. Trimming at V came to 1 base and at J to 4 bases, leaving 5 bases not matched to a gene. The CDR3 totals 17 residues. CDR3 residues: CASSLGGTGGSNQPQHF. CDR3 bases: TGTGCCAGCAGCTTAGGCGGGACAGGGGGCTCAAATCAGCCCCAGCATTTT. The whole variable domain, remainder taken from reference TRBV11-2 and TRBJ1-5, is EAGVAQSPRYKIIEKRQSVAFWCNPISGHATLYWYQQILGQGPKLLIQFQNNGVVDDSQLPKDRFSAERLKGVDSTLKIQPAKLEDSAVYLCASSLGGTGGSNQPQHFGDGTRLSIL.

This clone was observed once. The V gene is TRBV7-2, the J gene TRBJ2-5, with 8 positions matching TRBD2. The CDR3 loop spans 15 amino acids. V was clipped by 1 base and J by 2 bases; unmatched bases: 3. Germline V gives CDR1 SGHTA, CDR2 FQGNSA. The CDR3 here is CASSLVPSGQETQYF. CDR3 coding DNA: TGTGCCAGCAGCTTAGTCCCTAGCGGGCAAGAGACCCAGTACTTC. The full variable domain, with the rest looked up from reference TRBV7-2 and TRBJ2-5, is GAGVSQSPSNKVTEKGKDVELRCDPISGHTALYWYRQSLGQGLEFLIYFQGNSAPDKSGLPSDRFSAERTGGSVSTLTIQRTQQEDSAVYLCASSLVPSGQETQYFGPGTRLLVL.

CDR3 DNA sequence: TGCAGCGTTGCAGGTTCCGTGGATGAGCAGTTCTTC. Translating gives CSVAGSVDEQFF. This rearrangement joins TRBV29-1 to TRBJ2-1; D is unresolved. This CDR3 contains 12 residues. The germline V gene has CDR1 SQVTM and CDR2 ANQGSEA. V was clipped by 4 bases and J by 8 bases, with 12 bases between them.

J is TRBJ1-2 and V is TRBV29-1, with D tentatively TRBD1 (6 bases). This CDR3 contains 15 residues. V lost 4 bases and J 5 bases, leaving 20 bases between the germline ends. Germline-derived CDR1 and CDR2 are SQVTM and ANQGSEA. The CDR3 region has the DNA TGCAGCGTTGGTGGGGGGGGCAGGTCGAGGTATGGCTACACCTTC. It yields the protein CSVGGGGRSRYGYTF.

This sequence joins TRBV30 and TRBJ2-1, with 11 bases matching TRBD2. The trim removed 1 base at V and 6 bases at J, leaving 8 bases unmatched. This CDR3 has 16 amino acids. CDR1 is GTSNPN and CDR2 is SVGIG in the germline V gene (reference sequence). The chain's CDR3 is CAWSADSGRASNEQFF. CDR3 in DNA: TGTGCCTGGAGTGCGGATAGCGGGAGGGCCTCCAATGAGCAGTTCTTC.

The chain links TRBV27 to TRBJ2-7, with D tentatively TRBD2 (6 bases). The V end lost 4 bases, the J end lost 7 bases, and 17 bases lay between the germline ends. The CDR3 length is 14 residues. CDR1 and CDR2 from the germline V gene are MNHEY and SMNVEV (reference sequence). Here the CDR3 DNA reads TGTGCCAGCAGTTACTCTGCGGGGCGTGTTGAGCAGTACTTC. It codes for CASSYSAGRVEQYF.

The rearrangement links TRBV5-6 to TRBJ2-5; 8 bases map to TRBD2. This CDR3 spans 14 amino acids. The trim removed 4 bases at V and 1 base at J, leaving 3 bases unmatched. Germline lookup yields CDR1 SGHDT and CDR2 YYEEEE. The CDR3 region has the DNA TGTGCCAGCAGCCGGGGGGGACTCCAAGAGACCCAGTACTTC. Translation: CASSRGGLQETQYF.

The rearrangement joins TRBV6-6 to TRBJ1-6; D remains unclear. Trimming cost V 6 bases and J 7 bases, with 7 bases left between them. The CDR3 totals 12 residues. The germline V gene encodes CDR1 MNHNY and CDR2 SVGAGI (reference sequence). The CDR3 DNA sequence: TGTGCCAGCAGACAGAAAAATTCACCCCTCCACTTT. Translating it yields CASRQKNSPLHF.